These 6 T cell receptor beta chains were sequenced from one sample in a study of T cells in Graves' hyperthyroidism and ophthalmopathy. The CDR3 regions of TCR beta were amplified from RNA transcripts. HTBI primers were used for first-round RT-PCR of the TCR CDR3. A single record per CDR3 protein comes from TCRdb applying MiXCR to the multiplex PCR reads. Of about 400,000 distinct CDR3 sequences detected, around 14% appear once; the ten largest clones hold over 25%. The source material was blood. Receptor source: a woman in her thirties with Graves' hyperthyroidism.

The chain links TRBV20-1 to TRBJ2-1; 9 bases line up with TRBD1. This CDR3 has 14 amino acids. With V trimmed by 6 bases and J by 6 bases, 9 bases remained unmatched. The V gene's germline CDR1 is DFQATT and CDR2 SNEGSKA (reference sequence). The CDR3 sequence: CSAGTDRGFNEQFF. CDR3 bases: TGCAGTGCCGGTACGGACAGGGGATTCAATGAGCAGTTCTTC.

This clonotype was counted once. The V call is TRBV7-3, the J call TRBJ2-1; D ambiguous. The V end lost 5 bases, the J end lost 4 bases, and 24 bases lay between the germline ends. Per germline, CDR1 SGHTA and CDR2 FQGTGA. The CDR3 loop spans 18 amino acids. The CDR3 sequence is CASSLGKGYGTTYNEQFF. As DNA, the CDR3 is TGTGCCAGCAGCCTGGGGAAAGGGTACGGAACTACTTACAATGAGCAGTTCTTC.

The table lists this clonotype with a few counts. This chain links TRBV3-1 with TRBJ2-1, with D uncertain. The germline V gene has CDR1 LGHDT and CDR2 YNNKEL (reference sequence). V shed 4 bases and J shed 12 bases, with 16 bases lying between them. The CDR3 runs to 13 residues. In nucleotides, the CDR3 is TGTGCCAGCAGCCTAGACCGAACGGGTCGGCAGTTCTTC. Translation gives CASSLDRTGRQFF.

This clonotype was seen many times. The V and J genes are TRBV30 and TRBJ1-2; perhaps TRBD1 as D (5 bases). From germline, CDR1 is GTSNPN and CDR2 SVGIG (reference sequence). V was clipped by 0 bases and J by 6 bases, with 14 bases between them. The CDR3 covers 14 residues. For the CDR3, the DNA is TGTGCCTGGAGTGTACCTGGGGGGTCGAATGGCTACACCTTC. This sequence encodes CAWSVPGGSNGYTF. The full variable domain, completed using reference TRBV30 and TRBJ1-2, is SQTIHQWPATLVQPVGSPLSLECTVEGTSNPNLYWYRQAAGRGLQLLFYSVGIGQISSEVPQNLSASRPQDRQFILSSKKLLLSDSGFYLCAWSVPGGSNGYTFGSGTRLTVV.

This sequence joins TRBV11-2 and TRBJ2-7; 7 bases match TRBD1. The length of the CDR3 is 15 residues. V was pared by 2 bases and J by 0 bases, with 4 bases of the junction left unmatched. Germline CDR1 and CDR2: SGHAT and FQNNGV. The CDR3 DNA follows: TGTGCCAGCAGCTTATTGGGACAGAGCTCCTACGAGCAGTACTTC. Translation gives CASSLLGQSSYEQYF.

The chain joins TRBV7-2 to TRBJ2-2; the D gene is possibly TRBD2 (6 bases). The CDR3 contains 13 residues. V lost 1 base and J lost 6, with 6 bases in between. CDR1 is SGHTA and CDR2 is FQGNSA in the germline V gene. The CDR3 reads CASSLGGAGELFF. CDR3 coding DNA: TGTGCCAGCAGCTTAGGGGGGGCCGGGGAGCTGTTTTTT.